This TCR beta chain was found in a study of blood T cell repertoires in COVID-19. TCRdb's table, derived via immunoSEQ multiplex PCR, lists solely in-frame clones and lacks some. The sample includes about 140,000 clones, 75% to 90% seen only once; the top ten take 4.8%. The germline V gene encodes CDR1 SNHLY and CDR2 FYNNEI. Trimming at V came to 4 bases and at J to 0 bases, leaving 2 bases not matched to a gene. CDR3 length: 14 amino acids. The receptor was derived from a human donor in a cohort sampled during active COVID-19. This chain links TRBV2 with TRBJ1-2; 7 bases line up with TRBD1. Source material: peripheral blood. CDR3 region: CASSGGQSNYGYTF. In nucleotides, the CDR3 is TGTGCCAGCAGTGGGGGACAGTCTAACTATGGCTACACCTTC.